The sequence of this TCR beta chain was determined in a study of OX40 agonist ivuxolimab in advanced cancers. The assay was immunoSEQ multiplex PCR, and TCRdb's table has in-frame clones only and misses some. Among 55,000 to 65,000 clones listed, 85% to 90% were seen once. With baseline, cycle 4 day 1, and cycle 7 day 1 as timepoints, blood was sampled. Deletions cut 4 bases from V and 3 bases from J, with 12 bases between. The CDR3 runs 13 residues. Germline V gene sequence: CDR1 GTSNPN, CDR2 SVGIG (reference sequence). This chain uses TRBV30 with TRBJ1-1; D gene unclear. The receptor was isolated from an adult with an advanced solid tumor such as melanoma, head and neck, liver or kidney cancer. Material: CD4+ or CD8+ T cells sorted from blood, obtained in a trial of the OX40 agonist ivuxolimab. The chain's CDR3 is CAWISWQDTEAFF. The CDR3 DNA is TGTGCCTGGATCTCATGGCAGGACACTGAAGCTTTCTTT.